The present entry profiles one T cell receptor beta chain with its context. Its binding antigen is unknown. No base quality values were provided; no much bigger clone lies one nucleotide off. The data belong to a study of regulatory T cells in long-lasting Graves disease (dated by TCRdb to about 2021). For the wider study: Persistent Graves' disease meant more than 5 years of antithyroid drug treatment with TSH receptor autoantibodies that stayed positive. The study was conducted in China and was registered as a clinical trial. Antithyroid drugs had been taken for approximately 9.7 years on average by persistent Graves' disease patients in the clinical cohort. A total of 33 samples were covered by TCR sequencing, comprising 13 persistent and about 20 newly diagnosed Graves' disease patients. Persistent Graves' disease patients were compared with newly diagnosed Graves' disease patients by peripheral blood TCR sequencing and RNA sequencing. General findings and caveats noted by the study authors: Because the primary lesion, thyroid tissue, could not be accessed, the study looked at peripheral blood alone. The authors acknowledged the small sample size as a limitation that may reduce accuracy. Preferential use of TRBV28, TRBJ1-2 and TRBJ2-5 was observed in persistent disease, whereas TRBV20-1 and TRBJ2-1 were favored in newly diagnosed disease. Patients with persistent disease shared more public clonotypes (about 2,700) than newly diagnosed patients did (approximately 1,000). Persistent Graves' disease patients showed lower TCR Shannon entropy and fewer highly expanded clones than newly diagnosed patients, suggesting clonal expansion. Sequencing and analysis were restricted to the TCR beta chain.

The time point label on this specimen signifies: persistent/refractory GD, antithyroid drugs over 5 years with positive TRAb. For both TCR sequencing and RNA sequencing, RNA was extracted from PBMCs using TRIzol. Graves' disease was diagnosed according to American Thyroid Association guidelines. Patients for the study were recruited at an endocrinology department in Xi'an, China. Each patient gave about 10 milliliters of peripheral blood, collected in an EDTA anticoagulant tube. Ficoll Paque Plus density gradient separation was used to isolate PBMCs, and no further T cell sorting was performed. An Agilent 2100 Bioanalyzer and agarose gel were used to check RNA quality, and a NanoDrop 2000 was used to measure RNA concentration. The library was made by multiplex PCR. This sample was sequenced with an Illumina HiSeq 4000. iRepertoire HTBI primers and Arm-PCR amplification of CDR3 regions were used to construct TCR beta libraries. Gel purification was performed on PCR products prior to sequencing. Under the source paper's analysis protocol: Gene usage analysis of CDR3 amino acid clonotypes used the approximately 62 TRBV and 14 to 15 TRBJ segments found across samples. COPE and FqMerger were used to merge the filtered high-quality paired reads into contigs. Contigs were aligned with BLAST to IMGT TRBV, TRBD and TRBJ reference genes, and CDR3 was defined per IMGT. Clonotypes above 0.1% frequency were classified as highly expanded clones. Repertoire diversity was measured by Shannon entropy, and V-J evenness by the Gini coefficient. Public clonotypes were defined as clonotypes shared by more than one individual. The raw public reads went through TCRdb reprocessing: fastp at Q25, MiXCR clone calling, in-frame beta chains kept. Entries are consolidated by CDR3 protein sequence, retaining the most common genes and DNA. TCRdb, not the authors, supplied the V and J calls. Present in this sample are approximately 500,000 distinct CDR3 sequences, about 22% of which were seen just once. The ten largest clones take up around 7% of the sample.

The CDR1 and CDR2 encoded by the germline V gene are LGHNA and YSLEER. The CDR3 starts with the cysteine, ends with the phenylalanine, and has 18 residues. Only the CDR3 part of the read is kept: 54 bases, read in frame from the first base. Deletion took 1 base off V and 0 bases off J, with a span of 16 bases between the germline ends. Here the sequenced sample was peripheral blood mononuclear cells (PBMCs), taken when the disease was refractory, from a patient treated with antithyroid drugs. The V and J segments used are TRBV4-3 and TRBJ1-5, with TRBD1 perhaps the D gene, on 6 matching bases. The TCR sequence derives from a female donor with Graves disease. The CDR3 region: CASSQAVITGYSNQPQHF. In nucleotide form, the sequence is TGCGCCAGCAGCCAAGCAGTGATAACAGGGTATAGCAATCAGCCCCAGCATTTT.